The text below deals with one T cell receptor beta chain. Data came from immunoSEQ multiplex PCR; TCRdb stores just in-frame clones and leaves some out. The repertoire holds roughly 100,000 clones, with around 88% as singletons. This sample is part of a study of blood T cell repertoires in COVID-19. In the study overall: COVID-19 samples from acute and convalescent phases originated in the United States, Italy and Spain. Nucleic acid was either cDNA or gDNA, and it came from T cells, B-cell-depleted T cells, or PBMCs.

This CDR3 spans 17 amino acids. From germline, CDR1 is MNHGY and CDR2 SVAAGI. The V end was cut by 2 bases, the J end by 0 bases, with 16 bases between. The clonotype was recovered from a human donor in a cohort sampled during active COVID-19. The chain recombines TRBV6-9 with TRBJ2-5, with D maybe TRBD2 (6 bases). The sample was peripheral blood. The CDR3 coding sequence is TGTGCCAGCAGTTATCTGGGACTTTCTCCGTACCAAGAGACCCAGTACTTC. Protein sequence: CASSYLGLSPYQETQYF.